This T cell receptor (beta chain) was observed in a study of T cells after somatic rescue of genetic block. Trimming left V 2 bases short and J 8 bases short, with 9 bases between. Germline assignment: CDR1 DFQATT and CDR2 SNEGSKA (reference sequence). The CDR3 spans 11 residues. The protocol was immunoSEQ multiplex PCR, while the TCRdb copy is restricted to in-frame clones and leaves out a portion. The data contain under 150,000 clones, 80% to 95% of them singletons. The chain carries TRBV20-1 and TRBJ1-2; weak D call: TRBD1 (5 bases). The specimen sequenced was peripheral blood mononuclear cells (PBMCs). This receptor was obtained from a woman aged 18 to 35. The CDR3 is CSARRGEGYTF. The CDR3 DNA sequence: TGCAGTGCTAGAAGGGGAGAGGGCTACACCTTC.